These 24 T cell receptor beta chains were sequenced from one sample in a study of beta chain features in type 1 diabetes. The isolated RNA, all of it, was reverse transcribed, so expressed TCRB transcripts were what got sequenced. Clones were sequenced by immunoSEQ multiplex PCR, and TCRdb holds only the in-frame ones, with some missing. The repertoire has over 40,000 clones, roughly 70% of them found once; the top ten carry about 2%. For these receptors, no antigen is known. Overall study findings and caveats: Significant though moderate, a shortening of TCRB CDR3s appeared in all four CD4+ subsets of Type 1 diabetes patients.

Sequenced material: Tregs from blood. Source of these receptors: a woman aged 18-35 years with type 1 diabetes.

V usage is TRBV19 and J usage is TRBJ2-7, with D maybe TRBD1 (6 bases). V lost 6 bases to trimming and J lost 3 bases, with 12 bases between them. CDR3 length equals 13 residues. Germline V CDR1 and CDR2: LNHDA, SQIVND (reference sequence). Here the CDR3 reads CASSPGTLYEQYF. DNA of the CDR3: TGTGCCAGTAGCCCCGGGACACTCTACGAGCAGTACTTC.

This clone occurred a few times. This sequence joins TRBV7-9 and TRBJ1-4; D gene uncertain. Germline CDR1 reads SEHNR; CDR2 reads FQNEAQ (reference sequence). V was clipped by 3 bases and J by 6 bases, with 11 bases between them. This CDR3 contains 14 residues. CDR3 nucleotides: TGTGCCAGCAGCTTCCGGGGTCTTGATGAAAAACTGTTTTTT. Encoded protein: CASSFRGLDEKLFF.

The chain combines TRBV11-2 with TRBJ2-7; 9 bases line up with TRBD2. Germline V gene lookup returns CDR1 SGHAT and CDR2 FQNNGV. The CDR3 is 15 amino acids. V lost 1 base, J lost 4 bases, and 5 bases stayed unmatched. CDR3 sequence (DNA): TGTGCCAGCAGCTTAGGAACTAGCGGGTTTTACGAGCAGTACTTC. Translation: CASSLGTSGFYEQYF. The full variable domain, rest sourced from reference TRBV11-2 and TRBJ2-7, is EAGVAQSPRYKIIEKRQSVAFWCNPISGHATLYWYQQILGQGPKLLIQFQNNGVVDDSQLPKDRFSAERLKGVDSTLKIQPAKLEDSAVYLCASSLGTSGFYEQYFGPGTRLTVT.

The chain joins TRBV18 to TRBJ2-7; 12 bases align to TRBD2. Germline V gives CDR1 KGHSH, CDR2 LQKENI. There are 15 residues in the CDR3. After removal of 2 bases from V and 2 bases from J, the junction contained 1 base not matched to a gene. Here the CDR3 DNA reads TGTGCCAGCTCACCATGGACTAGCGGGGCCTACGAGCAGTACTTC. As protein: CASSPWTSGAYEQYF.

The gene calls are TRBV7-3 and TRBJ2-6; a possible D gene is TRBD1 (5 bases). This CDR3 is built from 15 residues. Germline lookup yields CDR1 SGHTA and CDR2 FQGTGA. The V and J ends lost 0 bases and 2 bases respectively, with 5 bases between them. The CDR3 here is CASSLTQAGANVLTF. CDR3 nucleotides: TGTGCCAGCAGCTTAACACAGGCTGGGGCCAACGTCCTGACTTTC. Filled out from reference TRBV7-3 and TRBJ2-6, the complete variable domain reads GAGVSQTPSNKVTEKGKYVELRCDPISGHTALYWYRQSLGQGPEFLIYFQGTGAADDSGLPNDRFFAVRPEGSVSTLKIQRTERGDSAVYLCASSLTQAGANVLTFGAGSRLTVL.

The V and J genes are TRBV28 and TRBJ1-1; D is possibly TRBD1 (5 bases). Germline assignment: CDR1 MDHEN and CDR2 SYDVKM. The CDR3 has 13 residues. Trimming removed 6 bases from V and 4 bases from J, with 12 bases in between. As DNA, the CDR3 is TGTGCCAGCAGGGGGGGACTGGGCACTGAAGCTTTCTTT. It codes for CASRGGLGTEAFF.

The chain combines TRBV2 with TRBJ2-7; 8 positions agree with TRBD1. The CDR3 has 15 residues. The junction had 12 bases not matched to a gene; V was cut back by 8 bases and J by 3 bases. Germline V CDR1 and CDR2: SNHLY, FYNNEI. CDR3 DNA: TGTGCCAGCGGTCGGGGACAGGCGGTACACTACGAGCAGTACTTC. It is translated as CASGRGQAVHYEQYF.

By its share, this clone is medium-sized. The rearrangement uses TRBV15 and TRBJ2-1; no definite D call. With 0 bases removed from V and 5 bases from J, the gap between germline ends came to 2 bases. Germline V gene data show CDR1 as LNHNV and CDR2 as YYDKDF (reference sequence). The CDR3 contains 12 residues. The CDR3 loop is CATSRDNNEQFF. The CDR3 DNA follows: TGTGCCACCAGCAGAGATAACAATGAGCAGTTCTTC.

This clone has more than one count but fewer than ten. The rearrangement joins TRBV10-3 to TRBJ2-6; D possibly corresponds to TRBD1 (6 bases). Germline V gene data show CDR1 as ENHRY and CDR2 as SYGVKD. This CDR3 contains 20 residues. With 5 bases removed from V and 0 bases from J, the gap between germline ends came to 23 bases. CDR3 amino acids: CAISQIRPGHESSGANVLTF. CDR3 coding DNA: TGTGCCATCAGTCAAATTCGACCGGGACACGAAAGCTCTGGGGCCAACGTCCTGACTTTC.

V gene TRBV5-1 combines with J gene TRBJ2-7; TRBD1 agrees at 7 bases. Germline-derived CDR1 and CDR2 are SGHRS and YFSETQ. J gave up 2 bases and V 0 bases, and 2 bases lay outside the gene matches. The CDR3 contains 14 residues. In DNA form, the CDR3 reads TGCGCCAGCAGCTTGGGGACAGGTCCCTACGAGCAGTACTTC. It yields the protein CASSLGTGPYEQYF.

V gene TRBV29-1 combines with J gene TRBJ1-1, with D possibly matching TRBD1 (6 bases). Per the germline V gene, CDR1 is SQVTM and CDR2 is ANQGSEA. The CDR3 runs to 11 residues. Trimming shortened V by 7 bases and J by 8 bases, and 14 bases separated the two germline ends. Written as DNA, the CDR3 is TGCAGCGGTTCCCCCGGGACAGAAGCTTTCTTT. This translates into CSGSPGTEAFF.

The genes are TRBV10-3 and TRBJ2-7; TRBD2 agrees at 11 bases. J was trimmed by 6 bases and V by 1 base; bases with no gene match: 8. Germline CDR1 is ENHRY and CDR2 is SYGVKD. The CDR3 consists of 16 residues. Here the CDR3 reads CAISEYRTTSGSEQYF. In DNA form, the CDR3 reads TGTGCCATCAGTGAGTATAGAACCACTAGCGGGAGCGAGCAGTACTTC.

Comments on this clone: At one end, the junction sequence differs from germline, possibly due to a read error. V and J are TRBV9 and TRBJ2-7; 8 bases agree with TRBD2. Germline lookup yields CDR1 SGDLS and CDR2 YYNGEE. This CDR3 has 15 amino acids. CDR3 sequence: CASSVEIAGGNERYF. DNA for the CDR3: TGTGCCAGCAGCGTAGAGATTGCGGGAGGCAACGAGCGGTACTTC.

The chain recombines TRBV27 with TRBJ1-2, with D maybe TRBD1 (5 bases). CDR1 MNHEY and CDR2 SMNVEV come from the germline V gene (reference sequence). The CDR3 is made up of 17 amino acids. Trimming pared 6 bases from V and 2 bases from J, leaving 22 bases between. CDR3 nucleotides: TGTGCCAGCAGGGAACGACAGTCCATAACTTCCAACTATGGCTACACCTTC. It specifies CASRERQSITSNYGYTF.

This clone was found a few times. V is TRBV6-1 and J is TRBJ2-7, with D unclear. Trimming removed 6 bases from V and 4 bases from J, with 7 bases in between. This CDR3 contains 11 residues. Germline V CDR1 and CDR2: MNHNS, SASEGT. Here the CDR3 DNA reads TGTGCCAGCAGAGCGATGTACGAGCAGTACTTC. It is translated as CASRAMYEQYF.

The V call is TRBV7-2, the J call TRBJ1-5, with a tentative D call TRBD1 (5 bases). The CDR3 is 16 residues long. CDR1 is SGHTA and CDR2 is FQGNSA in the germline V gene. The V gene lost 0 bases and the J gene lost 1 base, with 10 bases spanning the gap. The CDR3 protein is CASSLAGGLSNQPQHF. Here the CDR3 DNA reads TGTGCCAGCAGCTTAGCGGGGGGTTTGAGCAATCAGCCCCAGCATTTT.

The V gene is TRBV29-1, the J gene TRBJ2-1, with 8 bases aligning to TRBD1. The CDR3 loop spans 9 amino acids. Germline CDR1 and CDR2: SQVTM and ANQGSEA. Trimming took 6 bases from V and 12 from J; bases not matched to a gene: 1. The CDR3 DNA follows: TGCAGCGTCGACAGGGGGCAGTTCTTC. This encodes CSVDRGQFF.

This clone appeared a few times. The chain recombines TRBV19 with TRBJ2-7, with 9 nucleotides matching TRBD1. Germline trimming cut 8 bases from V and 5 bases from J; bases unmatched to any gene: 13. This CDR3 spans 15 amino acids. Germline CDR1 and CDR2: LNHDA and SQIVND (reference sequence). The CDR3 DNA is TGTGCCAGTCAGCCCGTCGGGACAGGGTCCAACGAGCAGTACTTC. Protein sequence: CASQPVGTGSNEQYF. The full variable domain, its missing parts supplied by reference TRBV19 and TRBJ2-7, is DGGITQSPKYLFRKEGQNVTLSCEQNLNHDAMYWYRQDPGQGLRLIYYSQIVNDFQKGDIAEGYSVSREKKESFPLTVTSAQKNPTAFYLCASQPVGTGSNEQYFGPGTRLTVT.

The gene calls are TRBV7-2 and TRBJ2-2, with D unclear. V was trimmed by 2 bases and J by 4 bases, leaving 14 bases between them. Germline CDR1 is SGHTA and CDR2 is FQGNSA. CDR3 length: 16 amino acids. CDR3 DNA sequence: TGTGCCAGCAGCTTAAATTCCCTTATAGCCACCGGGGAGCTGTTTTTT. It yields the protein CASSLNSLIATGELFF.

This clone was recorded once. For the CDR3, the DNA is TGTGCCAGCAGCTTAGCCGGGAGAAATGAGCAGTTCTTC. Its protein is CASSLAGRNEQFF. The gene calls are TRBV7-2 and TRBJ2-1; D might be TRBD2 (6 bases). From germline, CDR1 is SGHTA and CDR2 FQGNSA. This CDR3 has 13 residues. Trimming cost V 0 bases and J 7 bases, with 7 bases left between them.

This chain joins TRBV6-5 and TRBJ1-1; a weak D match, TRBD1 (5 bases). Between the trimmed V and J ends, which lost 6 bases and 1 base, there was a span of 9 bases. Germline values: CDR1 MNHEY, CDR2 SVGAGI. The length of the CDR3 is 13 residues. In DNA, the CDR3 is TGTGCCAGCAGACTCACAGGGAACACTGAAGCTTTCTTT. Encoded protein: CASRLTGNTEAFF.

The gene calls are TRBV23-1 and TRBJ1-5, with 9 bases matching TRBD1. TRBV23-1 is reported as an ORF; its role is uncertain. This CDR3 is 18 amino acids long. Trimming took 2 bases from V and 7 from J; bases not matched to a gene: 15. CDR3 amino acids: CASSQIFPPGQGGQPQHF. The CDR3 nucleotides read TGCGCCAGCAGTCAAATTTTCCCCCCGGGACAGGGAGGGCAGCCCCAGCATTTT.

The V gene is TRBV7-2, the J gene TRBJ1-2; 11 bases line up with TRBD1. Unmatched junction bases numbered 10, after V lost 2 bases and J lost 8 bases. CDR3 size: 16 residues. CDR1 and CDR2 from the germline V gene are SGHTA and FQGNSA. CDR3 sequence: CASSLLGPGQGAGYTF. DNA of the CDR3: TGTGCCAGCAGCTTATTAGGGCCCGGACAGGGGGCCGGCTACACCTTC.

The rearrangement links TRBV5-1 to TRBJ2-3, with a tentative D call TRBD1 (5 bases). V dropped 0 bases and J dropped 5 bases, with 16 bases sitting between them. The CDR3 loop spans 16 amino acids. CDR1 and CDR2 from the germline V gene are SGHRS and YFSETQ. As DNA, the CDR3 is TGCGCCAGCAGCTTGGCACTCGTGGGGCGAGGAGATACGCAGTATTTT. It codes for CASSLALVGRGDTQYF.